The 22 T cell receptor beta chains given below trace back to one sample, sequenced in a study of patients and donors after allogeneic stem cell transplantation. MiXCR was run by TCRdb on the RT-PCR reads, yielding one entry per CDR3 protein. Of hundreds of thousands of distinct CDR3 sequences listed, around 40% are singletons. The source material was blood, either unsorted or a sorted T cell fraction (not recorded which). The source of these receptors is a human donor who was either an allogeneic HSCT recipient or a stem cell or donor lymphocyte infusion donor (not recorded which). It is not recorded whose cells these are; they may come from a transplant donor.

The chain combines TRBV12-3 or TRBV12-4 with TRBJ2-4, with TRBD1 as a possible D gene (5 bases). V was cut by 6 bases and J by 0 bases, with 12 bases left in between. The CDR3 is made up of 15 amino acids. The DNA for the CDR3 is TGTGCCAGCAGAAAAAGACAGATAGCCAAAAACATTCAGTACTTC. This sequence encodes CASRKRQIAKNIQYF.

The chain is built from TRBV12-3 or TRBV12-4 and TRBJ2-3, with unresolved D. V was clipped by 1 base and J by 2 bases, with 13 bases between them. This CDR3 is built from 16 residues. Here the CDR3 reads CASSLGAGLLTDTQYF. DNA for the CDR3: TGTGCCAGCAGTTTAGGGGCCGGCCTCCTCACAGATACGCAGTATTTT.

This clonotype was seen more than once but under ten times. V gene TRBV12-3 or TRBV12-4 combines with J gene TRBJ2-1, with TRBD1 identical over 7 bases. This CDR3 has 16 amino acids. The V and J ends lost 7 bases and 7 bases, in that order; junction bases with no gene match: 16. DNA for the CDR3: TGTGCCAGCACCCCAAAGGGGGCGCCCCCCCCGAATGAGCAGTTCTTC. It translates to CASTPKGAPPPNEQFF.

This clonotype was seen a handful of times. The DNA is left out, because the CDR3 cannot be placed on it with certainty; the CDR3 is given as TCRdb lists it. CDR3: CASSFGAGGEAQPQHF. V usage is TRBV12-3 or TRBV12-4 and J usage is TRBJ1-5; whether TRBD1, the table's D call, matches the DNA was not checked. Including both end residues, the CDR3 is 16 amino acids long.

V and J are TRBV6-6 and TRBJ1-4; 7 nucleotides match TRBD1. Germline CDR1 reads MNHNY; CDR2 reads SVGAGI (reference sequence). This CDR3 is 15 amino acids long. Trimming cost V 6 bases and J 7 bases; bases outside gene matches: 11. The CDR3 reads CASRWRQGLGEKLFF. The CDR3 nucleotides are TGTGCCAGCAGATGGCGACAGGGACTTGGTGAAAAACTGTTTTTT.

This clonotype has at least ten counts. The rearrangement uses TRBV4-3 and TRBJ1-2; 7 bases align to TRBD1. CDR1 and CDR2 (germline): LGHNA, YSLEER. CDR3 length: 15 residues. The trim removed 1 base at V and 8 bases at J, leaving 10 bases unmatched. CDR3 bases: TGCGCCAGCAGCCAAGCAGCTACGGACAGGAGCGGCTACACCTTC. The encoded protein is CASSQAATDRSGYTF.

This clonotype has a handful of counts. The chain joins TRBV20-1 to TRBJ1-5; D gene unclear. The CDR3 extends over 12 amino acids. Germline V gives CDR1 DFQATT, CDR2 SNEGSKA (reference sequence). Trimming left V 4 bases short and J 2 bases short, with 6 bases between. CDR3 DNA: TGCAGTGCTACTCAGGGCAATCAGCCCCAGCATTTT. Translating it yields CSATQGNQPQHF.

This chain's CDR3 is CASSSRTATNEKLFF. The CDR3, as DNA: TGTGCCAGCAGCTCACGGACAGCAACTAATGAAAAACTGTTTTTT. The V gene is TRBV7-8, the J gene TRBJ1-4; possibly TRBD1 for D (6 bases). Deletions cut 4 bases from V and 0 bases from J, with 9 bases between. Germline lookup yields CDR1 SGHVS and CDR2 FQNEAQ. This CDR3 comprises 15 residues.

This clonotype turned up a few times. The chain has TRBV30 and TRBJ1-2; 7 nucleotides line up with TRBD1. The CDR3 runs to 14 residues. V dropped 2 bases and J dropped 4; count of bases not matched to a gene: 7. CDR1 and CDR2 from the germline V gene are GTSNPN and SVGIG (reference sequence). The CDR3 is CAWSLQGGSYGYTF. The CDR3, as DNA: TGTGCCTGGAGTCTCCAGGGGGGCAGCTATGGCTACACCTTC.

This clonotype was counted only a few times. The chain joins TRBV7-9 to TRBJ1-1; D is ambiguous. The germline V gene has CDR1 SEHNR and CDR2 FQNEAQ (reference sequence). This CDR3 is built from 15 residues. Trimming pared 8 bases from V and 1 base from J, leaving 17 bases between. CDR3 loop: CASAGVRETNTEAFF. The CDR3 DNA follows: TGTGCCAGCGCAGGAGTACGGGAAACGAACACTGAAGCTTTCTTT.

The chain combines TRBV29-1 with TRBJ2-5; D gene unclear. This CDR3 is 12 amino acids long. V was cut by 3 bases and J by 2 bases, with 7 bases left in between. The germline V gene encodes CDR1 SQVTM and CDR2 ANQGSEA. The CDR3 nucleotides read TGCAGCGTTGAGGGCAAACAAGAGACCCAGTACTTC. This translates into CSVEGKQETQYF.

This clonotype appeared a few times. The chain employs TRBV20-1 and TRBJ2-1; 10 bases are shared with TRBD2. CDR1 is DFQATT and CDR2 is SNEGSKA in the germline V gene (reference sequence). The CDR3 length is 14 residues. The V segment lost 4 bases and the J segment 4 bases; nucleotides outside the gene matches: 4. In nucleotides, the CDR3 is TGCAGTGCTACTACTAGCGGGAATTACAATGAGCAGTTCTTC. As protein: CSATTSGNYNEQFF.

This chain connects TRBV6-5 to TRBJ1-5, with 9 bases lining up with TRBD1. Germline V lookup: CDR1 MNHEY, CDR2 SVGAGI. The trim removed 8 bases at V and 7 bases at J, leaving 6 bases unmatched. The CDR3 is 13 residues long. Written as DNA, the CDR3 is TGTGCCAGCGGTAGGGACAGGGACCAGCCCCAGCATTTT. As protein: CASGRDRDQPQHF.

Of note for this clonotype: At one end the junction does not follow the germline gene, possibly because of a read error. J is TRBJ1-5 and V is TRBV5-1; D not certain. The length of the CDR3 is 14 residues. Germline assignment: CDR1 SGHRS and CDR2 YFSETQ. The CDR3 DNA reads as TGCGCCAGCAGTTTGGAGGGTTACAATCAGCCCCAGCATTTT. It yields the protein CASSLEGYNQPQHF.

A few counts support this clonotype. The gene calls are TRBV15 and TRBJ1-5; D unresolved. Trimming removed 1 base at V and 4 bases at J, with 8 bases between. This CDR3 has 14 residues. Germline assignment: CDR1 LNHNV and CDR2 YYDKDF (reference sequence). The CDR3 DNA is TGTGCCACCAGCAGAGGGGTACAGAATCAGCCCCAGCATTTT. This encodes CATSRGVQNQPQHF.

This clonotype came up a few times. This rearrangement joins TRBV7-2 to TRBJ1-4; maybe TRBD1 (5 bases). Germline values: CDR1 SGHTA, CDR2 FQGNSA. The CDR3 spans 13 residues. The V gene lost 5 bases and the J gene lost 15 bases, with 19 bases spanning the gap. The CDR3 bases are TGTGCCAGCAGCCCACAAACAGCCGGGACCGTGTTTTTT. It specifies CASSPQTAGTVFF.

This clonotype was seen only a few times. The gene calls are TRBV9 and TRBJ1-2, with a weak D call TRBD1 (5 bases). Trimming cost V 4 bases and J 4 bases, with 17 bases left between them. CDR3 length: 15 residues. Germline assignment: CDR1 SGDLS and CDR2 YYNGEE. The CDR3 spells CASSPVISGAYGYTF. The CDR3 DNA sequence: TGTGCCAGCAGCCCTGTCATCTCCGGGGCCTATGGCTACACCTTC.

This clonotype appeared a few times. This chain connects TRBV3-1 to TRBJ1-3; D is unresolved. V was clipped by 0 bases and J by 0 bases, with 12 bases between them. Germline-derived CDR1 and CDR2 are LGHDT and YNNKEL (reference sequence). CDR3 length: 17 amino acids. CDR3 amino acids: CASSQDTTPSSGNTIYF. CDR3 nucleotides: TGTGCCAGCAGCCAAGACACGACACCGAGCTCTGGAAACACCATATATTTT.

This clonotype was seen a few times. The J gene is TRBJ1-2, the V gene TRBV5-1; D unclear. This CDR3 region has 13 residues. The germline CDR1 and CDR2 sequences are SGHRS and YFSETQ. V dropped 0 bases and J dropped 8 bases, with 11 bases sitting between them. The CDR3 loop reads CASSLDGEDGYTF. The CDR3 nucleotides are TGCGCCAGCAGCTTGGACGGGGAGGACGGCTACACCTTC.

This clonotype has at least ten counts. The chain's CDR3 is CASSGGVRGYTF. The CDR3 DNA sequence: TGTGCCAGCAGTGGAGGGGTCCGGGGCTACACCTTC. This rearrangement joins TRBV25-1 to TRBJ1-2; the D gene is possibly TRBD1 (5 bases). This CDR3 comprises 12 residues. V dropped 4 bases and J dropped 8 bases, with 11 bases sitting between them. Germline V CDR1 and CDR2: MGHDK, SYGVNS.

The V gene is TRBV7-8, the J gene TRBJ2-3, with 11 bases lining up with TRBD2. CDR1 and CDR2 from the germline V gene are SGHVS and FQNEAQ. The CDR3 totals 16 residues. V dropped 1 base and J dropped 7; count of bases not matched to a gene: 7. This CDR3 reads CASSLEVAGGPNTQYF. The CDR3 nucleotides read TGTGCCAGCAGCTTAGAGGTAGCGGGGGGGCCAAATACGCAGTATTTT.

The V gene is TRBV6-5, the J gene TRBJ1-2, with TRBD1 matching over 7 bases. With 6 bases clipped from V and 4 bases from J, the junction kept 5 bases outside the gene matches. This CDR3 is 13 amino acids long. CDR1 MNHEY and CDR2 SVGAGI come from the germline V gene. This CDR3 reads CASRTGQLYGYTF. The CDR3 nucleotides are TGTGCCAGCAGGACGGGACAGCTCTATGGCTACACCTTC.